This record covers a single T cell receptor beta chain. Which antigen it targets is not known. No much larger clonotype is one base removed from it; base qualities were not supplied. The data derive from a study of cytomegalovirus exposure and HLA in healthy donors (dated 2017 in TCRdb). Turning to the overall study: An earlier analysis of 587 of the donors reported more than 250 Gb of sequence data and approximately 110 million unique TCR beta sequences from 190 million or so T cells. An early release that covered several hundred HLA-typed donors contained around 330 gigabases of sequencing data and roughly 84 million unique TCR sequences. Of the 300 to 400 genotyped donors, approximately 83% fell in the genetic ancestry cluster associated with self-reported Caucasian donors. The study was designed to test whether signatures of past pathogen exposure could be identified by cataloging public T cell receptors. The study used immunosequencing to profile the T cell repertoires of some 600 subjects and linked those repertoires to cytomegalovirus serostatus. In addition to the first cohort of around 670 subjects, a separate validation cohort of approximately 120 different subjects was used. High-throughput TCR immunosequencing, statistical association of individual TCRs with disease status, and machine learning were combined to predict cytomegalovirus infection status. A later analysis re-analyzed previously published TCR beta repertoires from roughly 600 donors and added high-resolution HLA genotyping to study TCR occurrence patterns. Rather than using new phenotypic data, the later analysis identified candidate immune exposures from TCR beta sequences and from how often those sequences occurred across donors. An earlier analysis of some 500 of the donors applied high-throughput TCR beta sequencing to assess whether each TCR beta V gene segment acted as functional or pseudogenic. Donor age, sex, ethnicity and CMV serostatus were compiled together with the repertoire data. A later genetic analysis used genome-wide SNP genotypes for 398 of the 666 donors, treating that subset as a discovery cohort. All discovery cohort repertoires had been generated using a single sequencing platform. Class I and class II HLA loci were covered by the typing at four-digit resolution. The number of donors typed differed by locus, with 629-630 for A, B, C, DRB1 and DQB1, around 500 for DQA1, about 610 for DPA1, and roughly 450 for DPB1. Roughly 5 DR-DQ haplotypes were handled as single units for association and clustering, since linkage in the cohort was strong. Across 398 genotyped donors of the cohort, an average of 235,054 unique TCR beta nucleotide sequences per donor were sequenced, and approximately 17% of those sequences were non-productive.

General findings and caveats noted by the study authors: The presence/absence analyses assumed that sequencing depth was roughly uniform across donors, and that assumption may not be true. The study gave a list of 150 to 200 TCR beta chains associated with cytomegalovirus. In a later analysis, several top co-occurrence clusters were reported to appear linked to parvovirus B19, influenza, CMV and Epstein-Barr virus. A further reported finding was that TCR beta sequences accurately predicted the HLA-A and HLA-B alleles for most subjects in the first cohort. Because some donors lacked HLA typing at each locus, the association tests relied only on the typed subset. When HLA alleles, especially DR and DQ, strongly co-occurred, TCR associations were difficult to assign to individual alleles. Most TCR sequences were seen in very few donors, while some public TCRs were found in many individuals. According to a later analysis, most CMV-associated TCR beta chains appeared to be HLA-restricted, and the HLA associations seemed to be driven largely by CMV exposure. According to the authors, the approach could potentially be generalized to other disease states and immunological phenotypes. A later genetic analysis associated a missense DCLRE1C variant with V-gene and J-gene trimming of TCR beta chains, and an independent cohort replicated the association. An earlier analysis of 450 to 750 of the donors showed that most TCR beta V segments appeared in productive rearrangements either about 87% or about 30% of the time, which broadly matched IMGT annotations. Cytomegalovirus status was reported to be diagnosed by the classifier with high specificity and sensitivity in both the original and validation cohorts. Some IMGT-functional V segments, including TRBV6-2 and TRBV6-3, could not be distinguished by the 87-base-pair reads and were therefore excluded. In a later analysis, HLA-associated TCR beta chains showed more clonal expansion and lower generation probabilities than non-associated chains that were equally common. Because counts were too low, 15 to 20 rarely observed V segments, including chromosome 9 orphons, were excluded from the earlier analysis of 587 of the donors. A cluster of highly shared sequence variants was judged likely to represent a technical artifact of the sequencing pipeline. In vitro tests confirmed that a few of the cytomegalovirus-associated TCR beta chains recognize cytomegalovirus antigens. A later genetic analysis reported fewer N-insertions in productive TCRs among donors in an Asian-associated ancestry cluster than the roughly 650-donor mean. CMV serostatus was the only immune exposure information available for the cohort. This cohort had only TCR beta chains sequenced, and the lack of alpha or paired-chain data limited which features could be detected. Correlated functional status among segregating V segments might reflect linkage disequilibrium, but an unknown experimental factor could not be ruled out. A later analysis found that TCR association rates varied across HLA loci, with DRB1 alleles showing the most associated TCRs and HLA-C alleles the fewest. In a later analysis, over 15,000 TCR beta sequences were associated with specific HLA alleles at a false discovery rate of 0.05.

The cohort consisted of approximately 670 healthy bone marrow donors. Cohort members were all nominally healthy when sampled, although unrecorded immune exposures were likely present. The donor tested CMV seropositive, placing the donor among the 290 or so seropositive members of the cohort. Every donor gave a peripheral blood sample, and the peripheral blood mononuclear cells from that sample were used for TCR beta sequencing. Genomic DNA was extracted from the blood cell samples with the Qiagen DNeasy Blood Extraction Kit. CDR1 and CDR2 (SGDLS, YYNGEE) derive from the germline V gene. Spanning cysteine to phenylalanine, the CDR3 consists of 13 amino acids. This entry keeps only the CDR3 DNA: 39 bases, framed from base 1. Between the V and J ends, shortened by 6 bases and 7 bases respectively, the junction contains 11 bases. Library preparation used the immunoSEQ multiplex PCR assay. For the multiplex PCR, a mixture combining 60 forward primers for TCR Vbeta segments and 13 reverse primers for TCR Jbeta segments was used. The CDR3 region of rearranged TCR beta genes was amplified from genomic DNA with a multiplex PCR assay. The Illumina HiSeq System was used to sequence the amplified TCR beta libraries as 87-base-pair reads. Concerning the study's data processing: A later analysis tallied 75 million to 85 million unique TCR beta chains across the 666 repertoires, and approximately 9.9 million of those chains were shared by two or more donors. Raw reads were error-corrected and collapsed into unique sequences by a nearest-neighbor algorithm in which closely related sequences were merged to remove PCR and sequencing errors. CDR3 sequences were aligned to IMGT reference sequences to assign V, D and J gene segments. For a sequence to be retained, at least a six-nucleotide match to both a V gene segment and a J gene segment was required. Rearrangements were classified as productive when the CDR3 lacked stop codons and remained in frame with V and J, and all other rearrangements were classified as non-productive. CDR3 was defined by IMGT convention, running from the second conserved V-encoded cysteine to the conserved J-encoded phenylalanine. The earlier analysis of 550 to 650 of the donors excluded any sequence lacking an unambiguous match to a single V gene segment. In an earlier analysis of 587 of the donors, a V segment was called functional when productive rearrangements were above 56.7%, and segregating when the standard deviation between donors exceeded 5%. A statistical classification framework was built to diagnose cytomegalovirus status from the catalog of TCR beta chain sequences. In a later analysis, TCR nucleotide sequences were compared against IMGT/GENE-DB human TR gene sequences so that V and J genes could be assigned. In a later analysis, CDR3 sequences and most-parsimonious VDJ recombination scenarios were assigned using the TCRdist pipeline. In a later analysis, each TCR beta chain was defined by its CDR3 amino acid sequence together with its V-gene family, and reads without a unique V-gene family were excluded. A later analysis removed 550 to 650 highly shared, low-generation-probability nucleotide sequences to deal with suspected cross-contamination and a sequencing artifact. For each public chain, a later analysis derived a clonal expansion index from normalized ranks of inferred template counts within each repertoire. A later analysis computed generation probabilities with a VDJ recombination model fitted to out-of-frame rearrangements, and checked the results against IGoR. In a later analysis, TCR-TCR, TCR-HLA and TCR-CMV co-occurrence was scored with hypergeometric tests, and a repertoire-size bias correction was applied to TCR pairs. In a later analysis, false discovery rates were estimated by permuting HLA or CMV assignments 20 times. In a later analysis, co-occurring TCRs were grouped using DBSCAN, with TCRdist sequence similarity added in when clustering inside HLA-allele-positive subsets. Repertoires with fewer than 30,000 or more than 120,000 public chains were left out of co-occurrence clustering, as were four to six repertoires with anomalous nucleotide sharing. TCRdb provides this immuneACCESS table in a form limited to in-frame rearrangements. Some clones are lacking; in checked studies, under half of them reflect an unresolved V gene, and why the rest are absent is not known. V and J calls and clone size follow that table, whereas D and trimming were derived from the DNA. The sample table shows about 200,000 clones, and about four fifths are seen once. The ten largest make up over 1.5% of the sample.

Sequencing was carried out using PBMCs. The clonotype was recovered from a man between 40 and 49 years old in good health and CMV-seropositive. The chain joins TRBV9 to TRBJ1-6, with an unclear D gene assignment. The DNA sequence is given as TGTGCCAGCACCGGCGGTCTAAATTCACCCCTCCACTTT. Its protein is CASTGGLNSPLHF.